The 21 T cell receptor beta chains below come from one sample, sequenced in a study of early T cells in non-severe SARS-CoV-2 infection. One entry per CDR3 protein results from TCRdb running MiXCR on the 5' RACE reads. The sample holds about 52,000 distinct CDR3 sequences; approximately 8.4% are singletons and the top ten take about 4%. The sample taken for sequencing was whole blood. The receptor source for this set is an adult who was a healthcare worker with PCR-confirmed SARS-CoV-2 infection or an uninfected control (not recorded which).

The chain links TRBV3-1 to TRBJ2-1; possible D gene TRBD1, 5 bases. The CDR3 runs 12 residues. Trimming left V 4 bases short and J 9 bases short, with 10 bases between. Germline V gene data show CDR1 as LGHDT and CDR2 as YNNKEL (reference sequence). CDR3 coding DNA: TGTGCCAGCAGCCGCCAGGGATTTGAGCAGTTCTTC. Encoded protein: CASSRQGFEQFF.

This clonotype is classed as medium-sized (0.01 to 0.1%). The chain combines TRBV5-6 with TRBJ2-1, with D hard to call. The germline CDR1 and CDR2 sequences are SGHDT and YYEEEE. Trimming took off 1 base at V and 9 bases at J, with 8 bases between the two ends. There are 12 residues in the CDR3. The CDR3 sequence is CASSLQLREQFF. In nucleotides, the CDR3 is TGTGCCAGCAGCTTGCAGCTTCGTGAGCAGTTCTTC.

This clonotype was counted at least ten times. V is TRBV5-6 and J is TRBJ1-2; D remains unclear. The ends were cut back, 0 bases at V and 2 bases at J, with 8 bases in the middle. Germline lookup yields CDR1 SGHDT and CDR2 YYEEEE. CDR3 length equals 14 residues. The CDR3 nucleotides are TGTGCCAGCAGCTTGGAGACGGTAAACTATGGCTACACCTTC. It encodes CASSLETVNYGYTF.

This clonotype was seen many times. V is TRBV7-9 and J is TRBJ1-2; no reliable D call. The germline CDR1 and CDR2 sequences are SEHNR and FQNEAQ (reference sequence). Trimming took 3 bases from V and 4 from J, leaving 6 bases between them. This CDR3 is 12 amino acids long. CDR3 sequence: CASSLGAYGYTF. The CDR3 DNA reads TGTGCCAGCAGCTTGGGAGCCTATGGCTACACCTTC.

V usage is TRBV7-3 and J usage is TRBJ2-1; weak D call: TRBD2 (5 bases). The germline gives CDR1 SGHTA, CDR2 FQGTGA. The CDR3 loop spans 15 amino acids. V was shortened by 0 bases and J by 6 bases, with 12 bases between the two germline ends. CDR3 loop: CASSLTGGSANEQFF. DNA for the CDR3: TGTGCCAGCAGCTTAACGGGTGGGAGCGCCAATGAGCAGTTCTTC.

This clonotype was detected many times. The rearrangement uses TRBV7-2 and TRBJ2-7, with 7 bases identical to TRBD1. V lost 6 bases and J lost 2; bases outside the gene matches: 7. CDR3 size: 14 residues. Germline loops: CDR1 SGHTA, CDR2 FQGNSA. The CDR3: CASRPDRAAYEQYF. CDR3 nucleotides: TGTGCCAGCAGGCCCGACAGGGCGGCCTACGAGCAGTACTTC.

A few counts support this clonotype. The chain recombines TRBV14 with TRBJ2-2, with a possible D match to TRBD2 (6 bases). Trimming took off 4 bases at V and 7 bases at J, with 13 bases between the two ends. Germline values: CDR1 SGHDN, CDR2 FVKESK. The length of the CDR3 is 14 residues. CDR3 bases: TGTGCCAGCAGCCCCTCTCGGGGGATCGGGGAGCTGTTTTTT. The encoded protein is CASSPSRGIGELFF.

This clonotype has only a few counts. This chain uses TRBV7-9 with TRBJ2-1; D is uncertain. Germline lookup yields CDR1 SEHNR and CDR2 FQNEAQ (reference sequence). The CDR3 covers 15 residues. Trimming took 1 base from V and 9 from J, leaving 16 bases between them. The CDR3 loop is CASSLGGRVNGEQFF. In DNA, the CDR3 is TGTGCCAGCAGCTTAGGGGGTAGGGTAAACGGTGAGCAGTTCTTC.

This clonotype was counted between two and nine times. The chain has TRBV10-3 and TRBJ1-2; D is perhaps TRBD1 (5 bases). V was cut by 4 bases and J by 8 bases, with 11 bases left in between. The CDR3 sequence is 12 residues long. Germline-derived CDR1 and CDR2 are ENHRY and SYGVKD. The CDR3 protein is CAISGLGDGYTF. In DNA form, the CDR3 reads TGTGCCATCAGTGGACTCGGGGACGGCTACACCTTC.

The rearrangement joins TRBV20-1 to TRBJ2-3; D perhaps matches TRBD2 (6 bases). The CDR3 has 20 amino acids. In germline, CDR1 is DFQATT, CDR2 SNEGSKA (reference sequence). Trimming took off 0 bases at V and 2 bases at J, with 27 bases between the two ends. The CDR3 region is CSARDPVGGSNTMPTDTQYF. The CDR3 bases are TGCAGTGCTAGAGATCCCGTGGGAGGCTCAAATACAATGCCCACAGATACGCAGTATTTT.

The chain has TRBV12-3 or TRBV12-4 and TRBJ2-6; D unresolved. CDR3 length: 13 amino acids. Deletions cut 8 bases from V and 1 base from J, with 6 bases between. The CDR3 nucleotides are TGTGCCAGCGGCCCGTCTGGGGCCAACGTCCTGACTTTC. Residues: CASGPSGANVLTF.

This clonotype appeared a few times. The chain employs TRBV6-2 or TRBV6-3 and TRBJ2-7, with D unresolved. V lost 0 bases to trimming and J lost 2 bases, with 26 bases between them. Germline-derived CDR1 and CDR2 are MNHEY and SVGEGT. CDR3 length equals 20 residues. CDR3 DNA: TGTGCCAGCAGTTACTCGATTAGAGTCAGCGCAGGAGTCAACCCCTACGAGCAGTACTTC. This encodes CASSYSIRVSAGVNPYEQYF.

The V gene is TRBV5-1, the J gene TRBJ1-6; no reliable D call. Germline CDR1 is SGHRS and CDR2 is YFSETQ. Trimming stripped 3 bases from V and 7 bases from J, with 8 bases between. The CDR3 is made up of 13 amino acids. The chain's CDR3 is CASSSQPNSPLHF. The CDR3 DNA follows: TGCGCCAGCAGCTCGCAGCCAAATTCACCCCTCCACTTT.

There are a few counts of this clonotype. The genes are TRBV20-1 and TRBJ2-1, with 7 bases identical to TRBD1. With V trimmed by 6 bases and J by 5 bases, 7 bases remained unmatched. Germline values: CDR1 DFQATT, CDR2 SNEGSKA (reference sequence). This CDR3 contains 13 residues. The CDR3 here is CSAWGQPNNEQFF. In DNA form, the CDR3 reads TGCAGTGCCTGGGGACAGCCCAACAATGAGCAGTTCTTC.

The chain links TRBV9 to TRBJ1-1, with D uncertain. CDR3 size: 10 residues. The V end lost 3 bases, the J end lost 6 bases, and 3 bases lay between the germline ends. Germline CDR1 SGDLS, CDR2 YYNGEE. The CDR3 DNA is TGTGCCAGCAGCGGCCCTGAAGCTTTCTTT. This codes for CASSGPEAFF.

The chain has TRBV6-2 or TRBV6-3 and TRBJ2-1, with TRBD1 identical over 9 bases. With 6 bases clipped from V and 3 bases from J, the junction kept 12 bases outside the gene matches. Per the germline V gene, CDR1 is MNHEY and CDR2 is SVGEGT. This CDR3 is 17 amino acids long. As DNA, the CDR3 is TGTGCCAGCAGAACTCGAATTACAGGGGGCGGCTACAATGAGCAGTTCTTC. It specifies CASRTRITGGGYNEQFF.

This clonotype was detected a few times. The V and J genes are TRBV14 and TRBJ1-2; D uncertain. The V gene's germline CDR1 is SGHDN and CDR2 FVKESK. Trimming pared 2 bases from V and 4 bases from J, leaving 17 bases between. The CDR3 spans 16 residues. In DNA form, the CDR3 reads TGTGCCAGCAGCCAACTGACGGGAGGCCGATCCTATGGCTACACCTTC. Its translation: CASSQLTGGRSYGYTF. Complete variable domain (other parts from reference TRBV14 and TRBJ1-2): EAGVTQFPSHSVIEKGQTVTLRCDPISGHDNLYWYRRVMGKEIKFLLHFVKESKQDESGMPNNRFLAERTGGTYSTLKVQPAELEDSGVYFCASSQLTGGRSYGYTFGSGTRLTVV.

This clonotype was picked up many times. V and J are TRBV29-1 and TRBJ1-4; 11 nucleotides agree with TRBD1. Per germline, CDR1 SQVTM and CDR2 ANQGSEA. This CDR3 is 13 amino acids long. J lost 8 bases, V lost 7 bases, and 6 bases had no gene match. The CDR3 is CSAGQGVEEKLFF. CDR3 sequence (DNA): TGCAGCGCGGGACAGGGGGTGGAAGAAAAACTGTTTTTT.

At least ten counts were recorded for this clonotype. The chain couples TRBV20-1 to TRBJ2-1; 14 bases fit TRBD2. J gave up 6 bases and V 4 bases, and 2 bases lay outside the gene matches. This CDR3 has 14 residues. Germline lookup yields CDR1 DFQATT and CDR2 SNEGSKA (reference sequence). The CDR3 bases are TGCAGTGCTACCGGGACTAGCGGGGGCAATGAGCAGTTCTTC. Translating it yields CSATGTSGGNEQFF.

Many counts were recorded for this clonotype. The gene calls are TRBV6-4 and TRBJ2-3, with TRBD1 matching 7 bases. J gave up 0 bases and V 5 bases, and 5 bases lay outside the gene matches. CDR1 and CDR2 from the germline V gene are MRHNA and SNTAGT. The CDR3 is 15 amino acids. The CDR3 DNA reads as TGTGCCAGCAGTATGGACAGGTCTAGCACAGATACGCAGTATTTT. This encodes CASSMDRSSTDTQYF.

In this sample, this clonotype turned up a few times. The CDR3 loop is CASSQVIAASSEQFF. CDR3 DNA: TGTGCCAGCAGCCAAGTAATAGCCGCGAGCAGTGAGCAGTTCTTC. V is TRBV14 and J is TRBJ2-1; no definite D call. Trimming took off 1 base at V and 9 bases at J, with 16 bases between the two ends. The CDR3 is made up of 15 amino acids. Germline V lookup: CDR1 SGHDN, CDR2 FVKESK.